This TCR beta chain appears in the sequencing data of a study of T-cell memory formation after mild COVID-19. Study-level points and caveats: Contracting CD4+ clones were located mainly in CM and EM, and CD8+ clones in EMRA. CD4/CD8 balance characterized clones contracting day 15 to 85, and CD4+ skew characterized later expanders.

As regards this clonotype: Its antigen is undetermined.

After 5'RACE with constant-segment primers, TCR alpha and TCR beta cDNA libraries carrying sample barcodes and UMIs were obtained. Each CDR3 protein is one row after TCRdb ran MiXCR on the 5' RACE reads. The sample holds just under 550,000 distinct CDR3 sequences, roughly 22% seen once. Between the trimmed V and J ends, which lost 5 bases and 16 bases, there was a span of 21 bases. CDR1 is DFQATT, CDR2 SNEGSKA, per germline (reference sequence). The CDR3 length is 12 residues. The specimen sequenced was PBMCs or a T cell subset sorted from them (not recorded which). The receptor was derived from an adult woman who had mild COVID-19 (a few samples of this study predate the infection). Cell type and time point are not known. The chain is built from TRBV20-1 and TRBJ2-1; TRBD1 or TRBD2 may be the D gene (5 bases each). In DNA, the CDR3 is TGCAGTGCTGGGCAAGGGACCGACGAGCGATTCTTC. This sequence encodes CSAGQGTDERFF.